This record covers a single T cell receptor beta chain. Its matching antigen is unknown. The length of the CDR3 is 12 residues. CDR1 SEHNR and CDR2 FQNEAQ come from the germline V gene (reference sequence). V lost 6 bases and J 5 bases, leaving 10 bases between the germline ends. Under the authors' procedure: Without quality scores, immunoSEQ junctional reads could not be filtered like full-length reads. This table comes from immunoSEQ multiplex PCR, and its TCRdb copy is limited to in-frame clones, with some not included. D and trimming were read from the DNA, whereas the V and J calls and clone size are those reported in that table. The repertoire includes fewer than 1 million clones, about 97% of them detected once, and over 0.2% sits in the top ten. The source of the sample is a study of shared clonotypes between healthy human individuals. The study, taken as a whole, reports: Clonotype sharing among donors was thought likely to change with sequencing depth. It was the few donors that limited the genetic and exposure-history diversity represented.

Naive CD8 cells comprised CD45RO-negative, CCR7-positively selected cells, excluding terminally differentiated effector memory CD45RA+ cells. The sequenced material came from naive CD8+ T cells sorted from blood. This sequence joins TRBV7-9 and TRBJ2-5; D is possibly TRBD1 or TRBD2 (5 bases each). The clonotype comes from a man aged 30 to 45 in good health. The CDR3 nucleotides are TGTGCCAGCAGGACGGGACCGGAGACCCAGTACTTC. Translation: CASRTGPETQYF.